The clone carrying this TCR beta chain turned up a few times. The CDR3 is made up of 17 amino acids. V lost 1 base, J lost 8 bases, and 20 bases lay in between. The germline gives CDR1 MGHRA, CDR2 YSYEKL. This record belongs to a study of human T cells and chemical hapten exposure. As for time point: patch test 1, 2 weeks after DPC sensitization. Sample treatment: therapeutic diphenylcyclopropenone sensitization with weekly scalp DPC. TCRdb redid the calling of the RACE reads with MiXCR, one entry per CDR3 protein. Of some 82,000 distinct CDR3 sequences listed, around 10% are singletons. This clonotype was obtained from a woman aged 45 to 65 with alopecia areata. Some clones in this sample may be carry-over from other donors' samples. Sequencing used whole blood, obtained in connection with sensitization to the hapten diphenylcyclopropenone (DPC). The chain recombines TRBV4-1 with TRBJ1-4, with no clear D. CDR3 protein: CASSQVDLGFLREKLFF. The CDR3 DNA sequence: TGCGCCAGCAGCCAAGTGGATCTGGGGTTTCTAAGGGAAAAACTGTTTTTT.